One and the same sample provided the 2 T cell receptor beta chains below, sequenced in a study of beta chain features in type 1 diabetes. The investigators reverse transcribed all of the isolated RNA, so they sequenced expressed TCRB transcripts. The protocol was immunoSEQ multiplex PCR, while the TCRdb copy is restricted to in-frame clones and leaves out a portion. Of 300,000 to 400,000 clones in the sample, around 13% are singletons; the top ten hold roughly 0.015%. Sequencing input: naive CD4+ T cells from blood. These TCRs come from a man younger than 30 in good health.

This clone was counted a few times. The rearrangement links TRBV6-5 to TRBJ2-7, with a weak D call TRBD1 (5 bases). The length of the CDR3 is 13 residues. V dropped 0 bases and J dropped 6 bases, with 9 bases sitting between them. Germline values: CDR1 MNHEY, CDR2 SVGAGI. CDR3 sequence: CASSYSGRVEQYF. The CDR3 DNA follows: TGTGCCAGCAGTTACTCGGGCAGGGTCGAGCAGTACTTC.

Only a few counts were recorded for this clone. J is TRBJ2-7 and V is TRBV27, with 7 bases aligning to TRBD2. CDR3 length: 16 amino acids. Germline values: CDR1 MNHEY, CDR2 SMNVEV (reference sequence). The junction had 11 bases not matched to a gene; V was cut back by 1 base and J by 5 bases. Written as DNA, the CDR3 is TGTGCCAGCAGTTTATACCCCAGGGCAGGGAGGGACGAGCAGTACTTC. Translation: CASSLYPRAGRDEQYF.